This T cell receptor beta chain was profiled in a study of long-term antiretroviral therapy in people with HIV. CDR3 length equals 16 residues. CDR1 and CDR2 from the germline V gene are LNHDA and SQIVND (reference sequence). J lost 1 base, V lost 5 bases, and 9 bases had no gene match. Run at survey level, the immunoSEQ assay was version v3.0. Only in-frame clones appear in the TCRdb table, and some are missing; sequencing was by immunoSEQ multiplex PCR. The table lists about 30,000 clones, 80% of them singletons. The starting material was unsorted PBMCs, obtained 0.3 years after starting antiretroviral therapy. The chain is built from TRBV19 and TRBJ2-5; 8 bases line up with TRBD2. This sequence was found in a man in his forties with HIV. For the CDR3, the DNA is TGTGCCAGTAGTCAGTCCGGGACTAGGCTCCAAGAGACCCAGTACTTC. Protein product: CASSQSGTRLQETQYF.